The entry that follows covers one T cell receptor (beta chain) sequence. Its antigen is currently unknown. Because the CDR3's place on the DNA is in doubt, the DNA is left out and the CDR3 is given as listed by TCRdb. cDNA synthesis used the whole RNA isolate, giving expressed TCRB sequences. Repertoires were generated with immunoSEQ multiplex PCR, while TCRdb's copy carries only in-frame clones and drops some. This sample has 200,000 to 300,000 clones, with around 14% found just once. The sample is drawn from a study of beta chain features in type 1 diabetes. Central memory, naive, regulatory and stem cell-like memory CD4+ cells were sorted by CD45RO/CCR7/CD25/CD127/CD95/CD27. Germline CDR1 is SNHLY and CDR2 is FYNNEI. The CDR3 extends over 13 residues, inclusive of both ends. General study findings and limits: A moderate, significant TCRB CDR3 shortening appeared in type 1 diabetes across four CD4+ subsets.

This TCR was recovered from a man between 25 and 39 years old with type 1 diabetes. Sequenced material: naive CD4+ T cells from blood. The gene calls are TRBV2 and TRBJ2-2; the table assigns TRBD2, which was not confirmed against the DNA. The CDR3 protein is CASSGQIDGSCFF.